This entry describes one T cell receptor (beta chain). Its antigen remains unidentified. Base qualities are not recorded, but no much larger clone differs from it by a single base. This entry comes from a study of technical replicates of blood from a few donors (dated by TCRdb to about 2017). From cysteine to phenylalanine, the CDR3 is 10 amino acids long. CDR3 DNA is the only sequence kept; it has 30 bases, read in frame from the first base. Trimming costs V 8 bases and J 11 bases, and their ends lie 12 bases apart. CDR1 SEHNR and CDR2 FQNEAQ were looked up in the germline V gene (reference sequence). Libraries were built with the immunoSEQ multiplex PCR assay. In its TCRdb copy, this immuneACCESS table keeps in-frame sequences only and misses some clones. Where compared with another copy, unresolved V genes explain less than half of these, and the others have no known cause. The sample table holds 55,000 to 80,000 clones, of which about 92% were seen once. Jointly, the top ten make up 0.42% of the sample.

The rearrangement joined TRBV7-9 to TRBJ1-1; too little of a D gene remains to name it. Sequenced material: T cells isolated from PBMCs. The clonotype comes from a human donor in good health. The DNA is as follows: TGTGCCAGCTCTGGAGTTGGGGCTTTCTTT. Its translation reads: CASSGVGAFF. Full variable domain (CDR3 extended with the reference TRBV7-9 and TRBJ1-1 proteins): DTGVSQNPRHKITKRGQNVTFRCDPISEHNRLYWYRQTLGQGPEFLTYFQNEAQLEKSRLLSDRFSAERPKGSFSTLEIQRTEQGDSAMYLCASSGVGAFFGQGTRLTVV.